The rows below give T cell receptor beta chains drawn from one sample of a study of T cells in Graves' hyperthyroidism and ophthalmopathy. Each CDR3 protein gets one entry after TCRdb re-called the multiplex PCR reads with MiXCR. The sample carries roughly 710,000 distinct CDR3 sequences, under 45% recorded once. The source material was blood. Receptors were obtained from a woman in her 40s with Graves' hyperthyroidism. Both conserved end residues are part of each CDR3. Each record gives: J gene, clone size, V gene, D gene, CDR3 DNA, CDR3 protein. The D gene is left open where the match is weak. Clone sizes are given selectively: once, few, many, or a class where the clone is expanded.

>TRBJ2-5|NA|TRBV15|NA
TGTGCCACCAACCCCGGGGCTACACCAAGGGAGACCCAGTACTTC
CATNPGATPRETQYF
>TRBJ2-2|many|TRBV12-3/TRBV12-4|NA
TGTGCCAGCAGCCTCGGACAGGGAGGGGCGGGAGTGCCCTCCGGGGAGCTGTTTTTT
CASSLGQGGAGVPSGELFF
>TRBJ2-7|NA|TRBV10-3|TRBD1
TGTGCCAGCAGTCTCAGCGATCATCGGACAGGACACCTGGGGGAGCAGTACTTC
CASSLSDHRTGHLGEQYF
>TRBJ1-3|NA|TRBV11-2|NA
TGTGCCAGCAGTTCCGTGGGGCTTGGAGGAAACACCATATATTTT
CASSSVGLGGNTIYF
>TRBJ1-1|many|TRBV7-2|NA
TGTGCCAGCAGCCCAGCGCCCGGGGCTTTCTTT
CASSPAPGAFF
>TRBJ2-5|NA|TRBV7-2|NA
TGTGCCAGCAGCTGGGTAGTAGAGACCCAGTACTTC
CASSWVVETQYF
>TRBJ1-2|NA|TRBV19|NA
TGTGCCAGTAGTTCCCAGGGGCAGACCTATGGCTACACCTTC
CASSSQGQTYGYTF
>TRBJ1-1|NA|TRBV10-3|TRBD1
TGTGCCATCAGTGAGGGGACAGACAACACTGAAGCTTTCTTT
CAISEGTDNTEAFF
>TRBJ1-2|many|TRBV24-1|TRBD1
TGTGCCACCAGTGATTTTCCGGACAGGGGCAAGGGCTACACCTTC
CATSDFPDRGKGYTF
>TRBJ2-7|NA|TRBV27|NA
TGTGCCAGCAGTTCTGTAGGGGCATACGAGCAGTACTTC
CASSSVGAYEQYF
>TRBJ1-4|NA|TRBV9|NA
TGTGCCAGCAGCGTGGGTACAGTCTGGGGTGAAAAACTGTTTTTT
CASSVGTVWGEKLFF
>TRBJ2-2|few|TRBV20-1|NA
TGCAGTGCTAGAGACCGTCACACGTCGTCGAACACCGGGGAGCTGTTTTTT
CSARDRHTSSNTGELFF
>TRBJ2-5|few|TRBV7-8|NA
TGTGCCAGCAGCCATTTTTACAGAAAAGAGACCCAGTACTTC
CASSHFYRKETQYF
>TRBJ2-7|few|TRBV4-2|NA
TGTGCCAGCAGCCAAGATCTCGGTGGTTTCTCCTACGAGCAGTACTTC
CASSQDLGGFSYEQYF
>TRBJ2-7|few|TRBV9|NA
TGTGCCAGCAGCCCGGTCCCAGCATCCTACGAGCAGTACTTC
CASSPVPASYEQYF
>TRBJ2-7|NA|TRBV6-2/TRBV6-3|NA
TGTGCCAGCGGGGACGGTACCTACGAGCAGTACTTC
CASGDGTYEQYF
>TRBJ2-7|NA|TRBV20-1|NA
TGCAGTGCTAGTGTTTGGGGCAGGGGTAGGGACGAGCAGTACTTC
CSASVWGRGRDEQYF
>TRBJ2-1|NA|TRBV7-8|TRBD2
TGTGCCAGCAGCTTTACTAGCGGGAACAATGAGCAGTTCTTC
CASSFTSGNNEQFF
>TRBJ2-5|many|TRBV7-2|TRBD1
TGTGCCAGCAGCTTAGGGACAGGGGGCGCAGGGGAGACCCAGTACTTC
CASSLGTGGAGETQYF
>TRBJ1-5|NA|TRBV25-1|NA
TGTGCTGTATCCGTTGGCGATCAGCCCCAGCATTTT
CAVSVGDQPQHF
>TRBJ2-5|few|TRBV28|TRBD2
TGTGCCAGCAGCCCCAGTAGTAGCGGGGTAATTCAGACCCAGTACTTC
CASSPSSSGVIQTQYF
>TRBJ2-6|few|TRBV5-1|NA
TGTGCCAGCAGCTTATCCCGTCTCCACCCCTCCTCTGGGGCCAACGTCCTGACTTTC
CASSLSRLHPSSGANVLTF
>TRBJ1-5|NA|TRBV24-1|NA
TGTGCCACCTGGTATCCGGACGCACGATTTAGCAATCAGCCCCAGCATTTT
CATWYPDARFSNQPQHF
>TRBJ2-5|NA|TRBV7-2|NA
TGCGCCAGCAGCCAAGAAATCGATGGGGGTGGCTGGGAGACCCAGTACTTC
CASSQEIDGGGWETQYF
>TRBJ2-2|few|TRBV4-3|TRBD2
TGCGCCAGCAGCCAAGACAGTAGCGGGAGAGGGGAGCTGTTTTTT
CASSQDSSGRGELFF
>TRBJ2-2|many|TRBV20-1|NA
TGCAGTGCTACCCAAGGGCGGAGCGGTACCGGGGAGCTGTTTTTT
CSATQGRSGTGELFF
>TRBJ1-6|many|TRBV18|NA
TGTGCCAGCTCACACTACAGGGATGAGGATTCACCCCTCCACTTT
CASSHYRDEDSPLHF
>TRBJ1-2|NA|TRBV10-3|NA
TGTGCCATCAGTGTCGGGGGTCGGGGCTACACCTTC
CAISVGGRGYTF
>TRBJ2-6|many|TRBV10-3|NA
TGTGCCATCAGTGGGGGGGCTGGGGCCAACGTCCTGACTTTC
CAISGGAGANVLTF
>TRBJ2-6|NA|TRBV2|NA
TGTGCCAGCACTGGGGGCCAGCGCTACTCTGGGGCCAACGTCCTGACTTTC
CASTGGQRYSGANVLTF
>TRBJ1-5|NA|TRBV6-2/TRBV6-3|NA
TGTGCCAGCAGTCATGGGGAGGGCCTCAATCAGCCCCAGCATTTT
CASSHGEGLNQPQHF
>TRBJ1-2|many|TRBV20-1|NA
TGCAGTGCTGGCGCGCCGGGACCGACTAACTATGGCTACACCTTC
CSAGAPGPTNYGYTF
>TRBJ1-1|NA|TRBV7-2|NA
TGTGCCAGCAGCATTTACAGGGAGGCGAACTTCATGAACACTGAAGCTTTCTTT
CASSIYREANFMNTEAFF
>TRBJ2-2|NA|TRBV7-6|NA
TGTGCCAGCAGCGGGGTTGAGGGAACGAACGCCGGGGAGCTGTTTTTT
CASSGVEGTNAGELFF
>TRBJ1-5|NA|TRBV5-4|NA
TGTGCCAGCAGCCCGGACCCTACCGGGGATCAGCCCCAGCATTTT
CASSPDPTGDQPQHF
>TRBJ2-3|NA|TRBV7-9|NA
TGTGCCAGCAGCTCCACAGACACCAGCACAGATACGCAGTATTTT
CASSSTDTSTDTQYF
>TRBJ1-2|NA|TRBV12-3/TRBV12-4|NA
TGTGCCAGCAGTTTAGAGGACATCTCCTATGGCTACACCTTC
CASSLEDISYGYTF
>TRBJ1-6|NA|TRBV10-3|NA
TGTGCCATCAGGAGACAGTTTCATAATTCACCCCTCCACTTT
CAIRRQFHNSPLHF
>TRBJ2-7|NA|TRBV19|NA
TGTGCCAGTAGTATGAGCCGACAGTCTTCCTACGAGCAGTACTTC
CASSMSRQSSYEQYF
>TRBJ1-1|NA|TRBV5-4|NA
TGTGCCAGCAGCTTTGGGGACTACAACACTGAAGCTTTCTTT
CASSFGDYNTEAFF
>TRBJ1-4|NA|TRBV15|TRBD1
TGTGCCACCAGCAGAGAAGGGGGCAGGTCGCGGTATTTT
CATSREGGRSRYF
>TRBJ1-5|NA|TRBV20-1|NA
TGCAGTGCCGTAAATTTTCGACGGGGTTATAGCAATCAGCCCCAGCATTTT
CSAVNFRRGYSNQPQHF
>TRBJ1-2|NA|TRBV7-9|NA
TGTGCCAGCAGCCCCGGGGACAAAGGTCGCACCTTC
CASSPGDKGRTF